Listed here are 21 T cell receptor beta chains from one sample, sequenced in a study of blood T cell repertoires in COVID-19. The assay was immunoSEQ multiplex PCR, and TCRdb's table has in-frame clones only and misses some. The sample comprises roughly 260,000 clones, about nine tenths of which are singletons, and more than 1% rests with the top ten. The sample consisted of PBMCs or T cells enriched from blood (not recorded which). These receptors were obtained from a human donor in a cohort exposed to, infected with or recovered from COVID-19 (not recorded which). The donor label of this sample is uncertain.

This clone was detected once. Here the CDR3 reads CASSRLAGGGDTQYF. The CDR3 coding sequence is TGTGCCAGTAGCCGACTAGCGGGGGGAGGGGATACGCAGTATTTT. V gene TRBV19 combines with J gene TRBJ2-3, with 13 bases that match TRBD2. CDR1 is LNHDA, CDR2 SQIVND, per germline (reference sequence). The trim removed 6 bases at V and 6 bases at J, leaving 6 bases unmatched. The CDR3 covers 15 residues.

The gene calls are TRBV19 and TRBJ1-5, with a tentative D call TRBD1 (6 bases). Between the trimmed V and J ends, which lost 6 bases and 7 bases, there was a span of 13 bases. Germline values: CDR1 LNHDA, CDR2 SQIVND (reference sequence). This CDR3 contains 13 residues. The CDR3 protein is CASSLDRRQPQHF. The CDR3 nucleotides read TGTGCCAGTAGCCTGGACAGACGACAGCCCCAGCATTTT.

The gene calls are TRBV30 and TRBJ1-3; a weak D match, TRBD1 (5 bases). V was cut by 5 bases and J by 4 bases, with 15 bases left in between. The CDR3 has 14 amino acids. CDR1 is GTSNPN and CDR2 is SVGIG in the germline V gene (reference sequence). In nucleotides, the CDR3 is TGTGCCTGGCAGGAAGGGGCCTTCGGAAACACCATATATTTT. This gives the protein CAWQEGAFGNTIYF.

This clone was observed a single time. This chain connects TRBV19 to TRBJ1-6; 7 nucleotides match TRBD1. CDR1 is LNHDA and CDR2 is SQIVND in the germline V gene (reference sequence). The CDR3 sequence is 18 residues long. The junction had 21 bases not matched to a gene; V was cut back by 6 bases and J by 10 bases. The CDR3 nucleotides are TGTGCCAGTAGATGGGATCAAAGGGGACAGATTGCGACGTCACCCCTCCACTTT. Residues: CASRWDQRGQIATSPLHF.

The V and J genes are TRBV3-1 (or the pseudogene TRBV3-2) and TRBJ2-2; possible D gene TRBD2, 6 bases. V shed 6 bases and J shed 3 bases, with 11 bases lying between them. Germline V CDR1 and CDR2: LGHDT, YNNKEL (reference sequence). There are 14 residues in the CDR3. Here the CDR3 DNA reads TGTGCCAGCAGTCCTACGGGGGACACCGGGGAGCTGTTTTTT. Residues: CASSPTGDTGELFF.

In its sample, this clone was seen once. The genes are TRBV7-3 and TRBJ2-2, with a tentative D call TRBD1 (5 bases). Germline V lookup: CDR1 SGHTA, CDR2 FQGTGA. The CDR3 extends over 15 amino acids. V lost 1 base and J 6 bases, leaving 12 bases between the germline ends. In nucleotides, the CDR3 is TGTGCCAGCAGCTTAAAGGGGCGAGACGCCGGGGAGCTGTTTTTT. Translated: CASSLKGRDAGELFF.

This sequence joins TRBV7-2 and TRBJ1-5; the D is unclear. The CDR3 runs 12 residues. V was trimmed by 4 bases and J by 9 bases, leaving 10 bases between them. The V gene's germline CDR1 is SGHTA and CDR2 FQGNSA. The CDR3 sequence: CASSSLSGPQHF. The CDR3, as DNA: TGTGCCAGCAGCTCCCTGTCGGGGCCCCAGCATTTT. The full variable domain, with the rest looked up from reference TRBV7-2 and TRBJ1-5, is GAGVSQSPSNKVTEKGKDVELRCDPISGHTALYWYRQSLGQGLEFLIYFQGNSAPDKSGLPSDRFSAERTGGSVSTLTIQRTQQEDSAVYLCASSSLSGPQHFGDGTRLSIL.

The chain combines TRBV24-1 with TRBJ2-1; 7 bases agree with TRBD1. Germline loops: CDR1 KGHDR, CDR2 SFDVKD. V shed 7 bases and J 8 bases; nucleotides not matched to a gene: 10. The CDR3 has 14 amino acids. The CDR3 here is CATSRDSILDEQFF. The DNA for the CDR3 is TGTGCCACCAGCCGGGACAGTATTCTCGATGAGCAGTTCTTC.

The rearrangement links TRBV18 to TRBJ1-3; maybe TRBD1 (5 bases). The CDR3 is made up of 13 amino acids. In germline, CDR1 is KGHSH, CDR2 LQKENI. Trimming stripped 3 bases from V and 6 bases from J, with 9 bases between. The CDR3 DNA reads TGTGCCAGCTCACCGACGGGGGAAAACACCATATATTTT. Amino acid sequence: CASSPTGENTIYF.

CDR3 sequence: CASSFAPESHTGELFF. DNA of the CDR3: TGTGCCAGCAGCTTTGCCCCAGAATCCCACACCGGGGAGCTGTTTTTT. V and J are TRBV7-9 and TRBJ2-2; D call uncertain. Germline V CDR1 and CDR2: SEHNR, FQNEAQ (reference sequence). Deletions cut 3 bases from V and 3 bases from J, with 14 bases between. CDR3 length: 16 residues.

V gene TRBV5-1 combines with J gene TRBJ2-5, with D maybe TRBD2 (5 bases). This CDR3 contains 13 residues. The V end was cut by 6 bases, the J end by 3 bases, with 12 bases between. Germline V gene lookup returns CDR1 SGHRS and CDR2 YFSETQ. The CDR3 loop reads CASTPGIKETQYF. The CDR3 DNA follows: TGCGCCAGCACCCCCGGGATAAAAGAGACCCAGTACTTC.

V is TRBV19 and J is TRBJ1-1, with D hard to call. V lost 4 bases and J lost 8, with 20 bases in between. CDR3 length: 15 residues. Germline CDR1 reads LNHDA; CDR2 reads SQIVND (reference sequence). Here the CDR3 DNA reads TGTGCCAGTAGTAGCGGGTATCGGGGTGCTTACGAAGCTTTCTTT. Translated: CASSSGYRGAYEAFF.

This clone has only one observation. The chain carries TRBV7-6 and TRBJ1-3; tentative D call: TRBD1 (6 bases). With 5 bases removed from V and 4 bases from J, the gap between germline ends came to 12 bases. Germline CDR1 SGHVS, CDR2 FNYEAQ. The CDR3 is made up of 14 amino acids. As DNA, the CDR3 is TGTGCCAGCAGCCTTACAGGGCTCGGAAACACCATATATTTT. The encoded protein is CASSLTGLGNTIYF.

J is TRBJ1-4 and V is TRBV11-2, with D perhaps matching TRBD1 (6 bases). V gave up 6 bases and J gave up 0 bases, with 11 bases separating them. The CDR3 has 15 residues. Germline values: CDR1 SGHAT, CDR2 FQNNGV. The CDR3 nucleotides read TGTGCCAGCAGACGACCAGGGGCAACTAATGAAAAACTGTTTTTT. The encoded protein is CASRRPGATNEKLFF.

This chain connects TRBV18 to TRBJ2-2; D unresolved. Germline CDR1 is KGHSH and CDR2 is LQKENI. This CDR3 spans 17 amino acids. The V end was cut by 0 bases, the J end by 3 bases, with 14 bases between. The CDR3 coding sequence is TGTGCCAGCTCACCACCGCTTTTTAACAGCTACACCGGGGAGCTGTTTTTT. It is translated as CASSPPLFNSYTGELFF.

The V call is TRBV25-1, the J call TRBJ1-1; 9 nucleotides align to TRBD1. The ends lost 6 bases at V and 0 bases at J; junction bases unmatched: 5. The CDR3 consists of 15 residues. Germline lookup yields CDR1 MGHDK and CDR2 SYGVNS. This CDR3 is CASRGQGAMNTEAFF. CDR3 coding DNA: TGTGCCAGCAGGGGACAGGGCGCAATGAACACTGAAGCTTTCTTT.

V and J are TRBV9 and TRBJ1-2; D remains ambiguous. CDR1 and CDR2 from the germline V gene are SGDLS and YYNGEE. This CDR3 is built from 14 residues. With 0 bases removed from V and 8 bases from J, the gap between germline ends came to 14 bases. The CDR3 region has the DNA TGTGCCAGCAGCGTAGGTATGATAGAGGGCGGCTACACCTTC. Protein sequence: CASSVGMIEGGYTF.

The CDR3 bases are TGTGCCAGCAGTTCCGGGGACAGGGGTTTAACTTTTGGGAATGGCTACACCTTC. Translated, it gives CASSSGDRGLTFGNGYTF. The chain joins TRBV27 to TRBJ1-2, with TRBD1 identical over 10 bases. CDR1 MNHEY and CDR2 SMNVEV come from the germline V gene (reference sequence). The CDR3 covers 18 residues. V lost 4 bases, J lost 6 bases, and 17 bases stayed unmatched.

The chain recombines TRBV6-4 with TRBJ1-1, with D possibly TRBD1 on 5 matching bases. CDR3 length: 14 amino acids. V was trimmed by 4 bases and J by 4 bases, leaving 13 bases between them. Germline loops: CDR1 MRHNA, CDR2 SNTAGT. The CDR3 loop is CASSAQGLGTEAFF. CDR3 DNA sequence: TGTGCCAGCAGTGCCCAGGGTCTCGGCACTGAAGCTTTCTTT.

This clone was counted a few times. The V call is TRBV6-4, the J call TRBJ1-2, with 10 nucleotides matching TRBD1. Germline V CDR1 and CDR2: MRHNA, SNTAGT. The CDR3 consists of 14 residues. The V gene end was trimmed by 6 bases and the J gene end by 6 bases; junction bases not matched to a gene: 7. The CDR3 DNA is TGTGCCAGCAGAGATTCGGACAGGGGGGATGGCTACACCTTC. It encodes CASRDSDRGDGYTF.

The chain links TRBV7-6 to TRBJ2-2; D is undetermined. The V end was cut by 2 bases, the J end by 1 base, with 5 bases between. The germline V gene has CDR1 SGHVS and CDR2 FNYEAQ. The CDR3 runs 14 residues. The CDR3 region is CASSLRQNTGELFF. The CDR3 DNA reads as TGTGCCAGCAGCTTAAGACAGAACACCGGGGAGCTGTTTTTT.